The present TCR beta chain was sequenced within a study of CD8 T cells in Susac syndrome. This clonotype was seen a few times. Its specificity is unknown. The T cells that were sequenced for TCR beta were CD8+ and CD4+ cells from blood. The patients who served as multiple sclerosis controls were treatment-naive and had stable or active relapsing-remitting disease that fulfilled the revised McDonald criteria. Study outcomes and limitations: The study recognized that its TCR sequencing and HLA analysis covered a relatively small number of individuals.

A quantity of about 0.45 to 1 ug RNA underwent reverse transcription using random hexamers. The CDR3 of TCR beta was amplified by immunoSEQ multiplex PCR across 54 Vbeta and 13 Jbeta. MiXCR, run by TCRdb on the immunoSEQ multiplex PCR reads, gives a single entry per CDR3 protein. The sample records about 430,000 distinct CDR3 sequences, 85% to 90% being singletons. The source material was CD8+ T cells from PBMCs. The receptor's source is a human donor with multiple sclerosis.

The CDR3 DNA sequence: TGTGCCAGCAGCCACGGTGGAGACGTTAGCAATCAGCCCCAGCATTTT. This codes for CASSHGGDVSNQPQHF. This chain joins TRBV7-9 and TRBJ1-5; unclear D gene. The ends were cut back, 5 bases at V and 0 bases at J, with 14 bases in the middle. The length of the CDR3 is 16 residues. CDR1 and CDR2 from the germline V gene are SEHNR and FQNEAQ (reference sequence).